A selection of T cell receptor beta chains follows, all from one sample in a study of blood T cell repertoires in COVID-19. The table came from immunoSEQ multiplex PCR; TCRdb's copy has only in-frame clones and leaves some out. The table includes some 380,000 clones, approximately 89% detected once. The material sequenced was PBMCs or T cells enriched from blood (not recorded which). All receptors come from a man in his thirties or forties who had recovered from COVID-19. Each CDR3 is given with its conserved first and last residue. The D gene is left open where the match is weak.

>.|TRBV12-5
CASGSGPTEAFF
>.|TRBV6-5
CASGYSGGLAGNTIYF
>.|TRBV19
CASSTWEVGRAGYGYTF
>.|TRBV7-2
CASSLATGMNTEAFF
>.|TRBV27
CASNRGNTGELFF
>TRBD2|TRBV19
CASTQNPTSVQETQYF
>TRBD2|TRBV9
CASSVVDSGGLYQETQYF
>.|TRBV19
CASSNGGNTGELFF
>.|TRBV7-8
CASSSQRWGVGNQPQHF
>.|TRBV5-1
CASSETFAGQRHGYTF
>TRBD1|TRBV19
CASSTGTDTYNEQFF
>TRBD2|TRBV5-4
CASSPAGGPNTGELFF
>TRBD1|TRBV2
CASSEESGQGETQYF
>TRBD1|TRBV4-2
CASSQVVSRGADYGYTF
>.|TRBV19
CASSEESSGNTIYF
>.|TRBV7-9
CASSFSRDEQYF
>TRBD2|TRBV4-3
CASSQERQRGVYNEQFF
>.|TRBV5-1
CASSLVGHNTEAFF
>TRBD1|TRBV7-9
CASSMDRTYYEQYF
>TRBD1|TRBV19
CASSETGIATNEKLFF
>.|TRBV5-1
CASSLAQPRNNEQFF